These 31 T cell receptor beta chains were all obtained from the same sample, sequenced in a study of T cells in Graves' hyperthyroidism and ophthalmopathy. Amplification of TCR beta CDR3 regions was performed using RNA transcripts as template. HTBI primers drove first-round RT-PCR of the TCR CDR3. TCRdb passed the multiplex PCR reads through MiXCR, listing each CDR3 protein once. The data show about 380,000 distinct CDR3 sequences, under 20% seen once. The sample consisted of blood. These TCRs come from a man aged 18 to 35 with Graves' ophthalmopathy.

This clonotype was counted at least ten times. The rearrangement links TRBV6-1 to TRBJ1-1; D gene ambiguous. This CDR3 region has 19 residues. Trimming stripped 7 bases from V and 3 bases from J, with 30 bases between. Per germline, CDR1 MNHNS and CDR2 SASEGT. The CDR3 DNA follows: TGTGCCAGCATCCTTACTCACCGGCGGGGAAAGGTGGTGGACACTGAAGCTTTCTTT. The encoded protein is CASILTHRRGKVVDTEAFF.

This clonotype came up a few times. V gene TRBV5-1 combines with J gene TRBJ1-3, with TRBD1 matching 7 bases. There are 15 residues in the CDR3. V trimming: 2 bases; J trimming: 2 bases; junction bases outside the gene matches: 4. CDR1 and CDR2 (germline): SGHRS, YFSETQ. The CDR3 here is CASSLDRVPGNTIYF. CDR3 in DNA: TGCGCCAGCAGCTTAGACAGGGTGCCTGGAAACACCATATATTTT.

The V gene is TRBV11-2, the J gene TRBJ1-3; D is unclear. Germline loops: CDR1 SGHAT, CDR2 FQNNGV. The CDR3 consists of 13 residues. The germline V and J ends were trimmed by 2 bases and 4 bases, with 6 bases remaining between them. This CDR3 is CASSLMVGNTIYF. CDR3 bases: TGTGCCAGCAGCTTAATGGTGGGAAACACCATATATTTT.

This clonotype turned up a few times. J is TRBJ1-6 and V is TRBV27; D perhaps matches TRBD1 (5 bases). Germline CDR1 reads MNHEY; CDR2 reads SMNVEV (reference sequence). The CDR3 has 16 residues. The V end was cut by 3 bases, the J end by 4 bases, with 13 bases between. The CDR3, as DNA: TGTGCCAGCAGTTTTAGGGGCCCCGGGTATAATTCACCCCTCCACTTT. Its protein is CASSFRGPGYNSPLHF.

This clonotype has at least ten counts. The chain carries TRBV25-1 and TRBJ2-2; 8 nucleotides agree with TRBD1. J lost 5 bases, V lost 7 bases, and 18 bases had no gene match. Germline loops: CDR1 MGHDK, CDR2 SYGVNS. This CDR3 has 18 residues. CDR3 loop: CASIPLPPRTGRTGELFF. The CDR3 region has the DNA TGTGCCAGCATCCCATTACCGCCCCGGACAGGGCGGACCGGGGAGCTGTTTTTT.

The table lists this clonotype with a few counts. The V and J genes are TRBV11-2 and TRBJ2-1; D might be TRBD2 (6 bases). Germline V gene data show CDR1 as SGHAT and CDR2 as FQNNGV. The ends were cut back, 7 bases at V and 5 bases at J, with 24 bases in the middle. The CDR3 length is 17 residues. The CDR3 DNA follows: TGTGCCAGCACCAAAACCCCGGGACTTCAAGAACACAATGAGCAGTTCTTC. This translates into CASTKTPGLQEHNEQFF.

This clonotype has more than one count but fewer than ten. The chain recombines TRBV27 with TRBJ2-1; D is uncertain. The CDR3 is 14 amino acids. The ends were cut back, 5 bases at V and 3 bases at J, with 11 bases in the middle. The V gene's germline CDR1 is MNHEY and CDR2 SMNVEV (reference sequence). The CDR3 DNA sequence: TGTGCCAGCAGTCCTTCGGTTCACTACAATGAGCAGTTCTTC. It translates to CASSPSVHYNEQFF.

The V call is TRBV11-2, the J call TRBJ2-1, with D tentatively TRBD1 (6 bases). The germline V gene has CDR1 SGHAT and CDR2 FQNNGV. The CDR3 is 15 residues long. Trimming removed 3 bases from V and 5 bases from J, with 14 bases in between. The CDR3 loop is CASSLGVGADNEQFF. CDR3 DNA: TGTGCCAGCAGCTTGGGGGTGGGGGCCGACAATGAGCAGTTCTTC.

Ten or more counts support this clonotype. This rearrangement joins TRBV18 to TRBJ1-4, with D hard to call. V lost 6 bases and J 7 bases, leaving 9 bases between the germline ends. Germline CDR1 is KGHSH and CDR2 is LQKENI. The CDR3 runs 12 residues. Here the CDR3 reads CASSAIGEKLFF. For the CDR3, the DNA is TGTGCCAGCTCGGCAATCGGTGAAAAACTGTTTTTT.

This clonotype was observed at least ten times. This sequence joins TRBV13 and TRBJ2-3, with D perhaps TRBD1 (6 bases). V was trimmed by 5 bases and J by 5 bases, leaving 11 bases between them. CDR3 length: 13 residues. Germline V lookup: CDR1 PRHDT, CDR2 FYEKMQ (reference sequence). The CDR3 DNA is TGTGCCAGCAGCGACCGACAGGTAGATACGCAGTATTTT. Its protein product is CASSDRQVDTQYF. The full variable domain, completed using reference TRBV13 and TRBJ2-3, is AAGVIQSPRHLIKEKRETATLKCYPIPRHDTVYWYQQGPGQDPQFLISFYEKMQSDKGSIPDRFSAQQFSDYHSELNMSSLELGDSALYFCASSDRQVDTQYFGPGTRLTVL.

This chain links TRBV6-1 with TRBJ1-6, with D maybe TRBD1 (5 bases). The CDR3 contains 16 residues. The germline V gene has CDR1 MNHNS and CDR2 SASEGT. V lost 5 bases and J 5 bases, leaving 16 bases between the germline ends. The CDR3 sequence is CASSTRGGQNNSPLHF. DNA of the CDR3: TGTGCCAGCAGTACCCGGGGAGGACAAAATAATTCACCCCTCCACTTT.

There are many counts of this clonotype. The V and J genes are TRBV5-1 and TRBJ1-2; D gene ambiguous. Germline V gene sequence: CDR1 SGHRS, CDR2 YFSETQ. V was pared by 3 bases and J by 7 bases, with 16 bases between. CDR3 size: 14 residues. DNA for the CDR3: TGCGCCAGCAGCTCTGAAAATTCGGCCGTTGGCTACACCTTC. Translation: CASSSENSAVGYTF.

This clonotype was found many times. This chain joins TRBV5-1 and TRBJ1-1; 7 nucleotides align to TRBD1. CDR1 is SGHRS and CDR2 is YFSETQ in the germline V gene. The CDR3 has 14 residues. J gave up 1 base and V 4 bases, and 4 bases lay outside the gene matches. As DNA, the CDR3 is TGCGCCAGCAGCCTTCGACAGGGGAACACTGAAGCTTTCTTT. Translated, it gives CASSLRQGNTEAFF.

This clonotype was picked up many times. V and J are TRBV11-3 and TRBJ2-7; the match to TRBD2 covers 11 bases. J lost 3 bases, V lost 1 base, and 5 bases had no gene match. The CDR3 runs 16 residues. Germline loops: CDR1 SGHNT, CDR2 YENEEA. Here the CDR3 DNA reads TGTGCCAGCAGCTTAGTAAGACTAGCGGGACTCTACGAGCAGTACTTC. Its protein is CASSLVRLAGLYEQYF.

The chain links TRBV5-1 to TRBJ1-4; no clear D. V lost 4 bases and J lost 3, with 13 bases in between. The CDR3 is made up of 15 amino acids. CDR1 is SGHRS, CDR2 YFSETQ, per germline. The DNA of the CDR3 is TGCGCCAGCAGCCTTGAATGGGGATCTAATGAAAAACTGTTTTTT. This translates into CASSLEWGSNEKLFF.

The genes are TRBV7-9 and TRBJ2-4, with D possibly matching TRBD1 (8 bases). V lost 5 bases and J lost 1, with 27 bases in between. Per the germline V gene, CDR1 is SEHNR and CDR2 is FQNEAQ (reference sequence). There are 20 residues in the CDR3. DNA of the CDR3: TGTGCCAGCAGCCCGGCTAAGACGGGCTCACAGGGGGGGGCCAAAAACATTCAGTACTTC. This encodes CASSPAKTGSQGGAKNIQYF. Based on the CDR3 plus reference TRBV7-9 and TRBJ2-4, the full variable domain is DTGVSQNPRHKITKRGQNVTFRCDPISEHNRLYWYRQTLGQGPEFLTYFQNEAQLEKSRLLSDRFSAERPKGSFSTLEIQRTEQGDSAMYLCASSPAKTGSQGGAKNIQYFGAGTRLSVL.

This clonotype was observed many times. The chain employs TRBV2 and TRBJ1-5; weak D call: TRBD1 (6 bases). Germline assignment: CDR1 SNHLY and CDR2 FYNNEI. V was pared by 0 bases and J by 7 bases, with 22 bases between. CDR3 length: 18 residues. CDR3 sequence: CASSEARYLYRVRQPQHF. DNA of the CDR3: TGTGCCAGCAGTGAAGCGCGATATTTGTACAGGGTGAGACAGCCCCAGCATTTT.

The CDR3 nucleotides are TGCGCCAGCGGGGGGGGAACCAATGAAAAACTGTTTTTT. Its translation is CASGGGTNEKLFF. V usage is TRBV5-1 and J usage is TRBJ1-4; tentatively, D is TRBD1 (5 bases). Germline V gives CDR1 SGHRS, CDR2 YFSETQ. The germline V and J ends were trimmed by 7 bases and 5 bases, with 12 bases remaining between them. CDR3 length: 13 amino acids. Full variable domain (outside the CDR3, taken from reference TRBV5-1 and TRBJ1-4): KAGVTQTPRYLIKTRGQQVTLSCSPISGHRSVSWYQQTPGQGLQFLFEYFSETQRNKGNFPGRFSGRQFSNSRSEMNVSTLELGDSALYLCASGGGTNEKLFFGSGTQLSVL.

This clonotype was found many times. This chain uses TRBV5-1 with TRBJ1-2; 9 bases are shared with TRBD1. This CDR3 has 13 amino acids. Germline CDR1 is SGHRS and CDR2 is YFSETQ. V dropped 4 bases and J dropped 12; count of bases not matched to a gene: 10. The CDR3 DNA sequence: TGCGCCAGCAGCCAAAGGGACAGGGAGGATGACACCTTC. Translation: CASSQRDREDDTF.

The V gene is TRBV9, the J gene TRBJ1-5; 7 bases agree with TRBD1. This CDR3 region has 16 residues. The trim removed 3 bases at V and 1 base at J, leaving 7 bases unmatched. The germline CDR1 and CDR2 sequences are SGDLS and YYNGEE. The CDR3 coding sequence is TGTGCCAGCAGCGAGGGGACAGATCACAGCAATCAGCCCCAGCATTTT. This gives the protein CASSEGTDHSNQPQHF.

This clonotype was recorded at least ten times. The CDR3 DNA follows: TGCGCCAGCAGCTTGGGACTAGCGGGGGGTATGGGCACAGATACGCAGTATTTT. Translated, it gives CASSLGLAGGMGTDTQYF. The rearrangement joins TRBV5-1 to TRBJ2-3; TRBD2 aligns across 13 bases. Per the germline V gene, CDR1 is SGHRS and CDR2 is YFSETQ. The CDR3 length is 18 residues. The junction had 5 bases not matched to a gene; V was cut back by 0 bases and J by 1 base.

This clonotype was counted between two and nine times. The rearrangement links TRBV5-6 to TRBJ1-2; TRBD1 is a possible D gene (5 bases). Germline V CDR1 and CDR2: SGHDT, YYEEEE. The ends were cut back, 0 bases at V and 8 bases at J, with 11 bases in the middle. This CDR3 has 13 amino acids. CDR3 sequence: CASSLVRERGYTF. Here the CDR3 DNA reads TGTGCCAGCAGCTTGGTCAGGGAACGCGGCTACACCTTC.

The chain employs TRBV6-5 and TRBJ1-1, with D unclear. V gave up 0 bases and J gave up 2 bases, with 16 bases separating them. Germline CDR1 is MNHEY and CDR2 is SVGAGI. The CDR3 is 17 amino acids. CDR3 DNA: TGTGCCAGCAGTTACTCGATCTCCGGAGGGATAAACACTGAAGCTTTCTTT. Protein sequence: CASSYSISGGINTEAFF.

The genes are TRBV20-1 and TRBJ1-3, with D perhaps matching TRBD1 (5 bases). V gave up 6 bases and J gave up 3 bases, with 9 bases separating them. There are 12 residues in the CDR3. Per germline, CDR1 DFQATT and CDR2 SNEGSKA (reference sequence). As DNA, the CDR3 is TGCAGTGCACCGGACAATGGAAACACCATATATTTT. Its protein product is CSAPDNGNTIYF.

The chain carries TRBV12-3 or TRBV12-4 and TRBJ2-7; 14 bases are a match to TRBD2. The CDR3 contains 14 residues. Trimming removed 8 bases from V and 3 bases from J; junction bases left unmatched: 3. The CDR3 DNA reads as TGTGCCAGCGGGACTAGCGGGGGCCACTACGAGCAGTACTTC. Its translation is CASGTSGGHYEQYF.

This clonotype was counted many times. The chain employs TRBV5-1 and TRBJ1-3; D uncertain. The CDR3 is 9 residues long. V gave up 6 bases and J gave up 6 bases, with 1 base separating them. The V gene's germline CDR1 is SGHRS and CDR2 YFSETQ. This CDR3 reads CASINTIYF. The CDR3 region has the DNA TGCGCCAGCATAAACACCATATATTTT.

This clonotype was counted many times. V gene TRBV5-1 combines with J gene TRBJ2-3, with 9 bases fitting TRBD2. The CDR3 sequence is 16 residues long. Looked up from germline, CDR1 is SGHRS and CDR2 is YFSETQ. Trimming removed 1 base from V and 0 bases from J; junction bases left unmatched: 3. In nucleotides, the CDR3 is TGCGCCAGCAGCTTGTCTCTAGCGGGGAGCACAGATACGCAGTATTTT. Translated, it gives CASSLSLAGSTDTQYF.

This chain uses TRBV5-1 with TRBJ2-6; D perhaps matches TRBD2 (6 bases). The CDR3 runs to 17 residues. Germline V gene lookup returns CDR1 SGHRS and CDR2 YFSETQ. Trimming took off 3 bases at V and 0 bases at J, with 13 bases between the two ends. CDR3 in DNA: TGCGCCAGCAGCTGGGACGGGAGTAGCTCTGGGGCCAACGTCCTGACTTTC. Its translation is CASSWDGSSSGANVLTF.

This clonotype has a handful of counts. The V and J genes are TRBV5-1 and TRBJ2-5; D unresolved. Deletions cut 7 bases from V and 5 bases from J, with 15 bases between. CDR3 length: 13 residues. Per the germline V gene, CDR1 is SGHRS and CDR2 is YFSETQ. The CDR3 reads CASATPSRETQYF. The CDR3 nucleotides are TGCGCCAGCGCGACCCCATCCCGGGAGACCCAGTACTTC. Supplemented by reference TRBV5-1 and TRBJ2-5, the full variable domain reads KAGVTQTPRYLIKTRGQQVTLSCSPISGHRSVSWYQQTPGQGLQFLFEYFSETQRNKGNFPGRFSGRQFSNSRSEMNVSTLELGDSALYLCASATPSRETQYFGPGTRLLVL.

V and J are TRBV10-3 and TRBJ2-2, with D unresolved. V lost 10 bases, J lost 3 bases, and 9 bases lay in between. The CDR3 runs 12 residues. Germline CDR1 is ENHRY and CDR2 is SYGVKD. The CDR3 is CATRSDTGELFF. The DNA of the CDR3 is TGTGCCACCCGAAGCGACACCGGGGAGCTGTTTTTT.

The chain couples TRBV6-4 to TRBJ2-6, with D tentatively TRBD1 or TRBD2 (5 bases each). Trimming pared 7 bases from V and 0 bases from J, leaving 13 bases between. The germline V gene has CDR1 MRHNA and CDR2 SNTAGT. The CDR3 covers 16 residues. CDR3 amino acids: CASKRDAGSGANVLTF. The CDR3 nucleotides read TGTGCCAGCAAACGGGACGCCGGCTCTGGGGCCAACGTCCTGACTTTC.